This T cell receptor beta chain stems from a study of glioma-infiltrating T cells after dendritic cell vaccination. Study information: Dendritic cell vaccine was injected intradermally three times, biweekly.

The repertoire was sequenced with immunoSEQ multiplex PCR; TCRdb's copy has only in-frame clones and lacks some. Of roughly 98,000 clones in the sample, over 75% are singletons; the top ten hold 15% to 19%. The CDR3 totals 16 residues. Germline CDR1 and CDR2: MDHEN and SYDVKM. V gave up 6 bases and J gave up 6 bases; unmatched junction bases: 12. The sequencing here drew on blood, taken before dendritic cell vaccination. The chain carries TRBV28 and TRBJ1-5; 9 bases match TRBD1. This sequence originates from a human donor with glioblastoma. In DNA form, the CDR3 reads TGTGCCAGCAGCACCCCCGGGACAGGGATTTCTCAGCCCCAGCATTTT. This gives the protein CASSTPGTGISQPQHF.